This TCR beta chain was captured by sequencing in a study of T-cell reconstitution after alpha-beta-depleted transplantation in children. Preparation of the TCRbeta library involved a method that used unique molecular identifiers. TCRdb ran MiXCR on the PCR reads and lists one entry per CDR3 protein. This table has about 200,000 distinct CDR3 sequences, roughly 14% appearing once. This clonotype was counted ten times or more. This clonotype was sampled from a human donor who donated a stem cell graft to a child with acute lymphoblastic leukemia. Sequencing was performed on PBMCs from the stem cell graft donor, taken from the stem cell graft.

For the CDR3, the DNA is TGCGCCAGCAGCTTGGCAAGCAGCTCTGGAAACACCATATATTTT. Its translation is CASSLASSSGNTIYF. The genes are TRBV5-1 and TRBJ1-3, with unresolved D. Germline CDR1 SGHRS, CDR2 YFSETQ. Trimming cost V 0 bases and J 0 bases, with 7 bases left between them. This CDR3 contains 15 residues.